The 21 T cell receptor delta chains listed next were all sequenced from one sample in a study of gamma-delta T cells after stem cell transplantation. TCRdb ran CATT on the RT-PCR reads. Among 1,500 to 2,000 delta-chain clones listed, 33% were seen once. The sample consisted of gamma-delta T cells. These receptors originate from a human donor. It is not recorded whose cells these are; they may come from a transplant donor.

The CDR3 DNA reads TGTGCCTGTGACACCGTTCCCTCTGGGGTAGCAATCACCGATAAACTCATCTTT. Its translation: CACDTVPSGVAITDKLIF. This chain connects TRDV2 to TRDJ1; TRDD3 might be the D (6 bases). There are 18 residues in the CDR3. V lost 0 bases and J lost 1, with 20 bases in between. Germline values: CDR1 GEAIGNYY, CDR2 EKD.

By share, this clone ranks as large (0.1 to 1%). Other nucleotide sequences in the sample specify the same CDR3. The J gene is TRDJ3, the V gene TRDV2; 9 nucleotides line up with TRDD3. The CDR3 totals 20 residues. Germline CDR1 is GEAIGNYY and CDR2 is EKD. V trimming: 0 bases; J trimming: 5 bases; junction bases outside the gene matches: 13. The CDR3 spells CACDTVVGDKAPGDTRQMFF. CDR3 DNA: TGTGCCTGTGACACCGTGGTGGGGGATAAGGCGCCTGGGGACACCCGACAGATGTTTTTC.

This chain links TRDV2 with TRDJ1, with 13 bases that match TRDD3. The CDR3 totals 21 residues. V was clipped by 3 bases and J by 0 bases; unmatched bases: 18. Germline CDR1 is GEAIGNYY and CDR2 is EKD. The CDR3 DNA is TGTGCCTGTGACCCGGTACTGGGGGATACGCTCTCCCTCTCGTACACCGATAAACTCATCTTT. Residues: CACDPVLGDTLSLSYTDKLIF.

This clone is judged large. This sequence joins TRDV2 and TRDJ2, with 7 bases identical to TRDD3. This CDR3 comprises 14 residues. V dropped 4 bases and J dropped 8; count of bases not matched to a gene: 9. The germline V gene encodes CDR1 GEAIGNYY and CDR2 EKD. DNA of the CDR3: TGTGCCTGTGATCGCCTGGGGGGGGCGGCACAACTCTTCTTT. Translated: CACDRLGGAAQLFF.

This clone has a handful of counts. The chain joins TRDV2 to TRDJ3; 10 bases align to TRDD3. V lost 0 bases and J lost 0; bases outside the gene matches: 16. CDR1 GEAIGNYY and CDR2 EKD come from the germline V gene. The CDR3 runs to 23 residues. CDR3: CACDTGGTGGSTERSWDTRQMFF. In DNA form, the CDR3 reads TGTGCCTGTGACACCGGGGGAACTGGGGGATCCACGGAGCGCTCCTGGGACACCCGACAGATGTTTTTC.

As concerns this clone: One base away lies a much larger clone, so this may be a sequencing read error. This chain uses TRDV2 with TRDJ3, with D maybe TRDD3 (6 bases). The CDR3 is made up of 18 amino acids. Germline loops: CDR1 GEAIGNYY, CDR2 EKD. Deletions cut 1 base from V and 0 bases from J, with 12 bases between. CDR3 bases: TGTGCCTGTGACACGGCTGGGGAGAACTCCTGGGACACCCGACAGATGTTTTTC. This codes for CACDTAGENSWDTRQMFF.

By share of the sample, this clone is medium-sized. This specimen includes other DNA sequences encoding the same CDR3. V gene TRDV1 combines with J gene TRDJ4, with 10 bases that match TRDD3. Germline CDR1 is TSWWSYY and CDR2 is QGS. V gave up 4 bases and J gave up 3 bases; unmatched junction bases: 23. CDR3 size: 20 residues. Written as DNA, the CDR3 is TGTGCTCTTGGGGGTACTTCCTACATTGGGGGATACCGGGGGAGAGGACCCCTGATCTTT. Protein sequence: CALGGTSYIGGYRGRGPLIF.

With regard to this clone: With a much larger clone just one base away, this may be a read error. V gene TRDV2 combines with J gene TRDJ1, with D possibly TRDD2 on 5 matching bases. The CDR3 consists of 17 residues. V was cut by 4 bases and J by 4 bases, with 24 bases left in between. The germline gives CDR1 GEAIGNYY, CDR2 EKD. DNA for the CDR3: TGTGCCTGTGAGCCCCTACTACGCCGGAGTCGTAGCGATAAACTCATCTTT. Encoded protein: CACEPLLRRSRSDKLIF.

This clone was detected a few times. This sample also contains other DNA sequences that code for the same CDR3. The genes are TRDV2 and TRDJ1; 9 nucleotides match TRDD3. Germline-derived CDR1 and CDR2 are GEAIGNYY and EKD. Trimming at V came to 0 bases and at J to 4 bases, leaving 14 bases not matched to a gene. The CDR3 has 18 residues. CDR3 sequence: CACDTIRDPWGISDKLIF. The CDR3 DNA is TGTGCCTGTGACACCATCCGCGATCCATGGGGGATAAGCGATAAACTCATCTTT.

This clone qualifies as medium-sized. The chain is built from TRDV2 and TRDJ1, with TRDD3 matching 10 bases. The germline CDR1 and CDR2 sequences are GEAIGNYY and EKD. The V gene end was trimmed by 0 bases and the J gene end by 0 bases; junction bases not matched to a gene: 3. CDR3 length equals 16 residues. The chain's CDR3 is CACDTVGDTDTDKLIF. CDR3 DNA: TGTGCCTGTGACACCGTGGGGGATACTGACACCGATAAACTCATCTTT.

Details on this clone: This likely stems from a read error, as it lies one base from a far larger clone. V gene TRDV2 combines with J gene TRDJ1, with 8 bases identical to TRDD3. The CDR3 loop spans 17 amino acids. Germline values: CDR1 GEAIGNYY, CDR2 EKD. The ends lost 3 bases at V and 0 bases at J; junction bases unmatched: 11. The CDR3 DNA reads TGTGCCTGTGACCCTTTGCTGGGGGAGACGTACACCGATAAACTCATCTTT. The encoded protein is CACDPLLGETYTDKLIF.

The chain has TRDV2 and TRDJ1; 8 bases line up with TRDD3. The junction had 15 bases not matched to a gene; V was cut back by 3 bases and J by 1 base. CDR1 and CDR2 (germline): GEAIGNYY, EKD. This CDR3 is built from 18 residues. This CDR3 is CACDSLEATGGTTDKLIF. The CDR3 bases are TGTGCCTGTGACTCCTTGGAGGCGACTGGGGGGACCACCGATAAACTCATCTTT.

Comment on this clone: This clone may be a read error of a much larger clone one base away. The same CDR3 also results from other DNA sequences found in this sample. The rearrangement links TRDV1 to TRDJ1; TRDD3 matches at 7 bases. The CDR3 has 21 residues. Germline CDR1 and CDR2: TSWWSYY and QGS. J gave up 1 base and V 2 bases, and 22 bases lay outside the gene matches. In nucleotides, the CDR3 is TGTGCTCTTGGGGAAGACGATTGGGACCGACTAGGGGATAGGTGCACCGATAAACTCATCTTT. It translates to CALGEDDWDRLGDRCTDKLIF.

This clone was picked up a small number of times. A far larger clone is one nucleotide away, so this likely arose from a read error. In DNA form, the CDR3 reads TGTGCCTGTGACTTCCTACTGGGGAATACGACCGATAAACTCATCTTT. Protein product: CACDFLLGNTTDKLIF. This rearrangement joins TRDV2 to TRDJ1; D assignment may be TRDD2 or TRDD3 (7 bases each). The germline CDR1 and CDR2 sequences are GEAIGNYY and EKD. Between the trimmed V and J ends, which lost 3 bases and 2 bases, there was a span of 18 bases. The CDR3 is made up of 16 amino acids.

Of note for this clone: Just one base apart from a much larger clone, this may be a read error. J is TRDJ1 and V is TRDV2; 9 bases map to TRDD3. The V gene's germline CDR1 is GEAIGNYY and CDR2 EKD. The CDR3 contains 20 residues. CDR3 bases: TGTGCCTGTGACACACTACCTCCTAGACGACTGGGGGACAACACCGATACACTCATCTTT. It specifies CACDTLPPRRLGDNTDTLIF.

This clone is deemed medium-sized. The chain couples TRDV2 to TRDJ1; the D is unclear. V dropped 0 bases and J dropped 0 bases, with 10 bases sitting between them. Germline V gene lookup returns CDR1 GEAIGNYY and CDR2 EKD. The CDR3 covers 15 residues. The DNA of the CDR3 is TGTGCCTGTGACACCGTCGGGGCCGACACCGATAAACTCATCTTT. As protein: CACDTVGADTDKLIF.

This clone was seen more than once but under ten times. The rearrangement uses TRDV2 and TRDJ1, with 11 nucleotides matching TRDD3. Germline trimming cut 0 bases from V and 0 bases from J; bases unmatched to any gene: 8. The germline V gene has CDR1 GEAIGNYY and CDR2 EKD. CDR3 length equals 18 residues. CDR3 sequence: CACDTVGGGYANTDKLIF. The CDR3 DNA is TGTGCCTGTGACACCGTGGGTGGGGGATACGCCAACACCGATAAACTCATCTTT.

This chain connects TRDV2 to TRDJ1, with D uncertain. Between the trimmed V and J ends, which lost 0 bases and 0 bases, there was a span of 10 bases. Germline-derived CDR1 and CDR2 are GEAIGNYY and EKD. The CDR3 spans 15 residues. CDR3 amino acids: CACDTVSPYTDKLIF. Written as DNA, the CDR3 is TGTGCCTGTGACACCGTTTCCCCGTACACCGATAAACTCATCTTT.

To note about this clone: A far bigger clonotype differs at one base, so this is likely a read error. V and J are TRDV2 and TRDJ1; 8 bases agree with TRDD3. Germline V gene data show CDR1 as GEAIGNYY and CDR2 as EKD. The CDR3 runs 22 residues. The CDR3 DNA reads as TGTGCCTGTGACACCGTATCGCAGGCTGAAAATACTGGGGGGCCAGGGACCGATGAACTCATCTTT. It codes for CACDTVSQAENTGGPGTDELIF.

This clone was counted between two and nine times. This chain links TRDV2 with TRDJ1; 13 bases map to TRDD3. The CDR3 is made up of 19 amino acids. Germline loops: CDR1 GEAIGNYY, CDR2 EKD. V dropped 1 base and J dropped 1; count of bases not matched to a gene: 11. The DNA of the CDR3 is TGTGCCTGTGACACAGTTCGCGTACTGGGGGATACGGGCACCGATAAACTCATCTTT. This encodes CACDTVRVLGDTGTDKLIF.

This clone was seen more than once but under ten times. At one end, the junction sequence differs from germline, possibly due to a read error. The V call is TRDV2, the J call TRDJ1, with 8 bases matching TRDD3. The CDR3 consists of 15 residues. In germline, CDR1 is GEAIGNYY, CDR2 EKD. CDR3: CACGTVGDYTDKLIF. The CDR3 DNA follows: TGTGCCTGTGGCACCGTGGGGGATTACACCGATAAACTCATCTTT.